This TCR beta chain was sequenced during a study of T cell clonality in common variable immunodeficiency. Study results and caveats: Common variable immunodeficiency TCR beta sequences reportedly had fewer deletions and N-nucleotide insertions. Links between repertoire features and CVID complications were heterogeneity-limited.

TCRdb keeps only in-frame clones here, not all; method: immunoSEQ multiplex PCR. Sampling found tens of thousands of clones, none seen once. The table lists this clone with many counts. Its matching antigen is unknown. The read ends 3 residues before the CDR3 terminus; that terminus is restored from the germline J gene. The length of the CDR3 is 14 residues. The V gene end was trimmed by 3 bases and the J gene end by 1 base; junction bases not matched to a gene: 3. Germline V CDR1 and CDR2: SGHKS, YYEKEE (reference sequence). Sequenced: peripheral blood mononuclear cells. The source is a person between 18 and 75 years old in good health. The gene calls are TRBV5-5 and TRBJ1-1, with 7 bases lining up with TRBD1. The CDR3 spells CASSSGTANTEAFF. CDR3 DNA, as far as it was read: TGTGCCAGCAGCTCCGGGACAGCGAACACTGAA.